A selection of T cell receptor beta chains follows, all from one sample in a study of blood T cells in healthy people across ages. TCRdb processed the 5' RACE reads anew with MiXCR; each CDR3 protein has one entry. The repertoire holds 1.5 million to 1.9 million distinct CDR3 sequences, with approximately 43% as singletons. Material for sequencing was blood. The receptors originated from a young woman in good health. CDR3s include the opening cysteine and the closing phenylalanine or tryptophan. Each record gives: D gene, clone size, V gene, J gene, CDR3 DNA, CDR3 protein. The D gene is left open where the match is weak. Clone size is shown for a subset of rows, as once, few, many or a class of expanded clone.

D: NA
size: few
V: TRBV6-1
J: TRBJ2-1
DNA: TGTGCCAGCAGTGGGCTCGATCGTTCCTACAATGAGCAGTTCTTC
CDR3: CASSGLDRSYNEQFF

D: NA
size: NA
V: TRBV12-3/TRBV12-4
J: TRBJ1-2
DNA: TGTGCCAGGCCGAGTAGGGGGGAGGACAACTATGGCTACACCTTC
CDR3: CARPSRGEDNYGYTF

D: NA
size: NA
V: TRBV12-3/TRBV12-4
J: TRBJ2-2
DNA: TGTGCCAGCAGTTTAGTCGACGGAGACGGGGAGCTGTTTTTT
CDR3: CASSLVDGDGELFF

D: NA
size: NA
V: TRBV4-1
J: TRBJ2-1
DNA: TGCGCCAGCAGCCTTACCGCCAGGGTCCCCTACAATGAGCAGTTCTTC
CDR3: CASSLTARVPYNEQFF

D: NA
size: few
V: TRBV5-1
J: TRBJ2-7
DNA: TGCGCCAGCGGGGATACGGGTACAACCTACGAGCAGTACTTC
CDR3: CASGDTGTTYEQYF

D: TRBD2
size: NA
V: TRBV20-1
J: TRBJ2-7
DNA: TGCAGTGCTAGAGCTCTTAGCGGGAGAAATGACTACAATGAGCAGTACTTC
CDR3: CSARALSGRNDYNEQYF

D: NA
size: few
V: TRBV12-3/TRBV12-4
J: TRBJ1-2
DNA: TGTGCCAGCAGTTTCTGGGGGATCCGTGGCTACACCTTC
CDR3: CASSFWGIRGYTF

D: TRBD2
size: NA
V: TRBV12-3/TRBV12-4
J: TRBJ2-7
DNA: TGTGCCAGCAGTTTTCTCGGGACTAGCGGGAGTCTGAATGAGCAGTACTTC
CDR3: CASSFLGTSGSLNEQYF

D: NA
size: NA
V: TRBV2
J: TRBJ2-3
DNA: TGTGCCAGCAGTGAAGTCGGAGACTACGACTTCACAGATACGCAGTATTTT
CDR3: CASSEVGDYDFTDTQYF

D: NA
size: NA
V: TRBV5-6
J: TRBJ1-1
DNA: TGTGCCAGCAACCCGCAAAGGGCGGCGTGGACTGAAGCTTTCTTT
CDR3: CASNPQRAAWTEAFF

D: TRBD2
size: NA
V: TRBV3-1
J: TRBJ2-3
DNA: TGTGCCAGCAGCCGACTAGCAGGAAAAGCAGATACGCAGTATTTT
CDR3: CASSRLAGKADTQYF

D: NA
size: NA
V: TRBV20-1
J: TRBJ2-7
DNA: TGCAGTGCCCTTCGCGAAGGGTACGAGCAGTACTTC
CDR3: CSALREGYEQYF

D: TRBD1
size: NA
V: TRBV5-1
J: TRBJ2-3
DNA: TGCGCCAACAGCCTGATAGGGACAGGGATACCAGATACGCAGTATTTT
CDR3: CANSLIGTGIPDTQYF

D: NA
size: few
V: TRBV4-1
J: TRBJ1-1
DNA: TGCGCCAGCAGCCAAGAACTCCCCGGGGGGCACCTTAACACTGAAGCTTTCTTT
CDR3: CASSQELPGGHLNTEAFF

D: NA
size: few
V: TRBV20-1
J: TRBJ2-4
DNA: TGCAGTGCTAGGAACGCGTTAGTGGCCAAAAACATTCAGTACTTC
CDR3: CSARNALVAKNIQYF

D: TRBD2
size: few
V: TRBV29-1
J: TRBJ2-3
DNA: TGCAGCGTAGGGACTAGCGGGAGGAAAGATACGCAGTATTTT
CDR3: CSVGTSGRKDTQYF

D: NA
size: few
V: TRBV10-2
J: TRBJ2-7
DNA: TGCGCCAGCAGTGATTTCGGGACCGGGTCCTACGAGCAGTACTTC
CDR3: CASSDFGTGSYEQYF

D: NA
size: few
V: TRBV6-5
J: TRBJ2-1
DNA: TGTGCCAGCAGTTATTCAACAGGGGGGGATGAGCAGTTCTTC
CDR3: CASSYSTGGDEQFF

D: NA
size: few
V: TRBV6-6
J: TRBJ2-4
DNA: TGTGCCAGCAGCCCCAAACTAGCCTTAATAGCCAAAAACATTCAGTACTTC
CDR3: CASSPKLALIAKNIQYF

D: NA
size: NA
V: TRBV7-9
J: TRBJ2-3
DNA: TGTTCCAGCAGCTTAGGTCTAGATACGCAGTATTTT
CDR3: CSSSLGLDTQYF

D: TRBD1
size: NA
V: TRBV10-3
J: TRBJ2-5
DNA: TGTGCCATCAAAGCCGTAGGGACAGGGCGAGAGACCCAGTACTTC
CDR3: CAIKAVGTGRETQYF

D: TRBD1
size: NA
V: TRBV6-6
J: TRBJ1-1
DNA: TGTGCCAGCATCCCCCGGGACAGGGGGCATAACACTGAAGCTTTCTTT
CDR3: CASIPRDRGHNTEAFF

D: NA
size: NA
V: TRBV2
J: TRBJ2-1
DNA: TGTGCCAGCAGTGAAGGACAGCCTGGGGACAATGAGCAGTTCTTC
CDR3: CASSEGQPGDNEQFF

D: TRBD2
size: few
V: TRBV20-1
J: TRBJ2-7
DNA: TGCAGTGCTGCGGGGCGTAGCGGGGGGGCCAGCTCCTACGAGCAGTACTTC
CDR3: CSAAGRSGGASSYEQYF

D: NA
size: many
V: TRBV10-3
J: TRBJ2-7
DNA: TGTGCCATCAGCGGGCTATTTCCCGAGCAGTACTTC
CDR3: CAISGLFPEQYF

D: TRBD2
size: NA
V: TRBV20-1
J: TRBJ2-7
DNA: TGCAGTGCTCCCGGACTAGCGGGAGGGTTGGGCTACGAGCAGTACTTC
CDR3: CSAPGLAGGLGYEQYF

D: TRBD2
size: NA
V: TRBV20-1
J: TRBJ2-1
DNA: TGCAGTGCTAGTAACTCACAGTCGGGGGGCAATGAGCAGTTCTTC
CDR3: CSASNSQSGGNEQFF

D: TRBD1
size: NA
V: TRBV20-1
J: TRBJ1-2
DNA: TGCAGTGCTAAGGACAGGGTTCATGGCTACACCTTC
CDR3: CSAKDRVHGYTF

D: NA
size: NA
V: TRBV12-5
J: TRBJ1-2
DNA: TGTGCTAGTGGCCGGGAAAACTATGGCTACACCTTC
CDR3: CASGRENYGYTF

D: TRBD1
size: NA
V: TRBV29-1
J: TRBJ2-3
DNA: TGCAGCGCTGCGCCGACAGGGTCAGATACGCAGTATTTT
CDR3: CSAAPTGSDTQYF

D: NA
size: NA
V: TRBV27
J: TRBJ2-7
DNA: TGTGCCAGCAGTTTTTCTCCGGGACGGCTCACATCAGCCTACGAGCAGTACTTC
CDR3: CASSFSPGRLTSAYEQYF

D: TRBD1
size: few
V: TRBV18
J: TRBJ1-2
DNA: TGTGCCAGCTCACCAACCGGGACAGGGGCCAAGATAGACTATGGCTACACCTTC
CDR3: CASSPTGTGAKIDYGYTF

D: NA
size: NA
V: TRBV12-3/TRBV12-4
J: TRBJ1-2
DNA: TGTGCCAGCAGTTTTTTAGCCGCTAACTATGGCTACACCTTC
CDR3: CASSFLAANYGYTF

D: NA
size: NA
V: TRBV5-1
J: TRBJ2-4
DNA: TGCGCCAGCAGCTTGCAGCAGGGGTCGGCCAAAAACATTCAGTACTTC
CDR3: CASSLQQGSAKNIQYF

D: NA
size: NA
V: TRBV19
J: TRBJ1-6
DNA: TGTGCCGGTAGTCCAAATGACAGGAGTAATTCACCCCTCCACTTT
CDR3: CAGSPNDRSNSPLHF

D: NA
size: NA
V: TRBV7-9
J: TRBJ1-2
DNA: TGTGCCAGCAGCTCACACAGGGTAGGGCATGGCTACACCTTC
CDR3: CASSSHRVGHGYTF

D: NA
size: NA
V: TRBV28
J: TRBJ1-5
DNA: TGTGCCAGCACCCAGATGGGTTTCGGTCAGCCCCAGCATTTT
CDR3: CASTQMGFGQPQHF

D: TRBD2
size: many
V: TRBV12-3/TRBV12-4
J: TRBJ2-5
DNA: TGTGCCAGCAGTTTAGGGGGGGGTAAAGAGACCCAGTACTTC
CDR3: CASSLGGGKETQYF

D: TRBD2
size: many
V: TRBV6-6
J: TRBJ2-5
DNA: TGTGCCAGCAGTTACTCTAGCGGGGCCATGGGAGAGACCCAGTACTTC
CDR3: CASSYSSGAMGETQYF

D: NA
size: NA
V: TRBV5-5
J: TRBJ2-3
DNA: TGTGTCAGCAGTCGGACAGATACGCAGTATTTT
CDR3: CVSSRTDTQYF

D: NA
size: few
V: TRBV12-3/TRBV12-4
J: TRBJ2-3
DNA: TGTGCCAGCAGTTCCCCAGGGCGCACAGATACGCAGTATTTT
CDR3: CASSSPGRTDTQYF

D: TRBD2
size: NA
V: TRBV9
J: TRBJ2-3
DNA: TGTGCCAGCAGCCCACAGCGGGATTGGCTCTCAGATACGCAGTATTTT
CDR3: CASSPQRDWLSDTQYF

D: NA
size: NA
V: TRBV20-1
J: TRBJ1-6
DNA: TGCAGTGCTAGAGATTTACAGGATAATTCACCCCTCCACTTT
CDR3: CSARDLQDNSPLHF

D: NA
size: NA
V: TRBV5-1
J: TRBJ1-1
DNA: TGCGCCAGCAGCTTAGGACGGCGCCCCCTGAACACTGAAGCTTTCTTT
CDR3: CASSLGRRPLNTEAFF

D: NA
size: NA
V: TRBV6-1
J: TRBJ2-5
DNA: TGTGCCAGCAGTGAAGCGGGGCAGTACTTC
CDR3: CASSEAGQYF

D: TRBD1
size: many
V: TRBV10-3
J: TRBJ1-2
DNA: TGTGCCATCGCGGGACAGGGGGAAGGCTACACCTTC
CDR3: CAIAGQGEGYTF

D: NA
size: NA
V: TRBV12-3/TRBV12-4
J: TRBJ2-2
DNA: TGTGCCAGCAAACAGGGTAACACCGGGGAGCTGTTTTTT
CDR3: CASKQGNTGELFF

D: TRBD2
size: few
V: TRBV6-2/TRBV6-3
J: TRBJ2-1
DNA: TGTGCCAGCAGTTCGGGACTAGCGGGAGTTAGTGAGCAGTTCTTC
CDR3: CASSSGLAGVSEQFF